This TCR beta chain was recovered during a study of cytomegalovirus exposure and HLA in healthy donors. This CDR3 is built from 15 residues. The germline gives CDR1 MGHRA, CDR2 YSYEKL. Amplification used 60 Vbeta primers and 13 Jbeta primers. Measured with immunoSEQ multiplex PCR; TCRdb has only the in-frame clones, and not every one. The sample shows over 110,000 clones, under 90% of them seen only once. As regards this clone: No antigen is known for it. A read error may account for a junction end that differs from germline.

Whole-study findings and limits: Listed as cytomegalovirus-associated were 150 or so TCR beta chains. Some highly shared sequence variants likely arose as a pipeline artifact.

Sequencing was carried out using PBMCs. The source is a male donor in good health and CMV-seronegative. The chain is built from TRBV4-1 and TRBJ2-1; possible D gene TRBD2, 6 bases. The CDR3 bases are TGCGCCAGCAGCCAAGGAGGGAGCGGGTACAGTGAGCAGTTCTTC. The encoded protein is CASSQGGSGYSEQFF.